This T cell receptor (beta chain) was obtained from a study of CD8 T cells in ankylosing spondylitis (dated by TCRdb to the late 2010s). About the investigation overall: The study profiled T cell receptor beta repertoires in healthy donors and ankylosing spondylitis patients to find disease-linked TCR variants. In total, the full study cohort was made up of some 110 healthy donors and more than 20 ankylosing spondylitis patients. Peripheral blood was sampled, and synovial fluid was additionally collected from ankylosing spondylitis patients. Overall study outcomes, separate from this receptor: Blood from ankylosing spondylitis patients appeared to be characterized by a TCR beta motif made up of several highly homologous amino acid variants. Significant enrichment of the disease-linked clones was reported in matched synovial fluid samples from ankylosing spondylitis patients. The disease-linked clones had a CD8+ phenotype and were found at relatively low frequencies in peripheral blood. Some motif variants had previously been reported in the synovial fluid and blood of reactive arthritis patients, which suggests shared mechanisms of disease initiation.

The CDR3, from cysteine to phenylalanine, totals 13 residues. The retained sequence is limited to the CDR3, 39 bases, with the frame set at the first base. For CDR1 and CDR2, the germline V gene lists LGHNA and YNFKEQ. V and J are truncated by 1 base and 2 bases respectively, leaving an intervening sequence of 5 bases. With regard to this clonotype: Its binding antigen is unknown. No base qualities exist here, and no much larger clone lies one base off it.

Sequenced using an Illumina HiSeq 2500. TCR beta libraries were prepared by quantitative 5'-RACE with molecular barcodes. On the authors' methods: To identify disease-linked TCR variants, a new computational method was used, one built on a probabilistic model of VDJ rearrangement. The public sequencing data were trimmed at Q25 with fastp and processed into clonotypes with MiXCR by TCRdb, which kept only in-frame beta chains. Rows with one shared CDR3 protein collapse into an entry with the most common genes and DNA. The V and J calls here are based on TCRdb, not the publication. Counted in this sample were around 120,000 distinct CDR3 sequences; roughly 9% of them appeared once. 2.5% to 3.5% of the sample belongs to the ten largest clones.

This chain is built from TRBV4-2 and TRBJ1-2; no confident D gene assignment can be made. The sequence came from a male donor with ankylosing spondylitis or in good health (not recorded which). The sequencing sample was made of blood, either unsorted or a sorted T cell fraction (not recorded which). The sequenced DNA is TGTGCCAGCAGCCAAGTGGGAAACTATGGCTACACCTTC. Translated, it reads CASSQVGNYGYTF.